This TCR beta chain was recorded in a study of blood T cell repertoires in COVID-19. Study details: Sites across the United States, Italy and Spain contributed samples from acute and convalescent COVID-19.

Trimming removed 4 bases at V and 0 bases at J, with 9 bases between. This CDR3 has 14 residues. Germline V gene data show CDR1 as SEHNR and CDR2 as FQNEAQ (reference sequence). Assay: immunoSEQ multiplex PCR; the TCRdb copy retains only in-frame clones and omits some. The sample records under 350,000 clones, 70% to 90% being singletons. The rearrangement links TRBV7-9 to TRBJ1-1; D call uncertain. Source material: peripheral blood. The receptor comes from a woman between 70 and 85 years old with acute or convalescent COVID-19. The CDR3 reads CASSYDTLNTEAFF. CDR3 DNA: TGTGCCAGCAGCTATGACACCTTGAACACTGAAGCTTTCTTT.